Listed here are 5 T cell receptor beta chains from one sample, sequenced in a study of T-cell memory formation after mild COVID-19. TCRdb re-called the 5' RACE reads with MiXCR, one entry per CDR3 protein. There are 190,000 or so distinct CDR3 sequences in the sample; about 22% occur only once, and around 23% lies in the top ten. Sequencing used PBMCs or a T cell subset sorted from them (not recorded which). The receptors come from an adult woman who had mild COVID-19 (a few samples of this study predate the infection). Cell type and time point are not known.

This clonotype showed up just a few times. In DNA, the CDR3 is TGTGCCAGCTTCGACGGTCACACCGCCTACGAGCAGTACTTC. Protein: CASFDGHTAYEQYF. This chain links TRBV6-2 or TRBV6-3 with TRBJ2-7; no clear D. The germline V gene has CDR1 MNHEY and CDR2 SVGEGT. The germline V and J ends were trimmed by 8 bases and 2 bases, with 16 bases remaining between them. There are 14 residues in the CDR3.

In nucleotides, the CDR3 is TGTGCCAGCAGCCCGACCCTCTCCGGGTACGAGCAGTACTTC. Its translation: CASSPTLSGYEQYF. The rearrangement uses TRBV7-9 and TRBJ2-7; no clear D. CDR1 SEHNR and CDR2 FQNEAQ come from the germline V gene (reference sequence). The CDR3 spans 14 residues. The V and J ends lost 5 bases and 4 bases respectively, with 15 bases between them.

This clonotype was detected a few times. The CDR3 loop reads CASRAGTGTSYEQYF. The DNA of the CDR3 is TGTGCCAGTCGCGCCGGGACAGGGACCTCCTACGAGCAGTACTTC. The rearrangement uses TRBV2 and TRBJ2-7; 9 nucleotides match TRBD1. This CDR3 contains 15 residues. The trim removed 9 bases at V and 0 bases at J, leaving 9 bases unmatched. Germline CDR1 and CDR2: SNHLY and FYNNEI.

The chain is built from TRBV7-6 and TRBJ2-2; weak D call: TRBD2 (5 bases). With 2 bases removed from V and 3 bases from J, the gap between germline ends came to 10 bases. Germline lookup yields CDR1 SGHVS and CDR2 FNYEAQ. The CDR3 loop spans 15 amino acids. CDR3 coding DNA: TGTGCCAGCAGCTTAAATATCGGGGACACCGGGGAGCTGTTTTTT. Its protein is CASSLNIGDTGELFF.

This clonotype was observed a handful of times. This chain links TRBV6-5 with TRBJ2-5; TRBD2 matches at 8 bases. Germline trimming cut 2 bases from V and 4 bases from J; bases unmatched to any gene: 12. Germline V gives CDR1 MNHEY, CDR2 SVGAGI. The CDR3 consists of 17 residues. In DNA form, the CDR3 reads TGTGCCAGCAGTTACCCTAAAGCGGGAGAGGGAGGAGAGACCCAGTACTTC. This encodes CASSYPKAGEGGETQYF.